The clone carrying this T cell receptor (beta chain) came up a few times. CD45RO/CCR7/CD25/CD127/CD95/CD27 staining was used to isolate CD4+ naive, central memory, regulatory and stem cell-like memory cells by sorting. These data originate in a study of beta chain features in type 1 diabetes. Study-level information: Healthy donors resembled patients in age, gender and cell yields.

Expressed TCRB transcripts were sequenced after all isolated RNA was converted to cDNA. Sequenced by immunoSEQ multiplex PCR; TCRdb stores in-frame clones only, minus some. The sample shows 450,000 to 550,000 clones, about 32% of them seen only once. The CDR3 loop spans 12 amino acids. Per the germline V gene, CDR1 is SGHDT and CDR2 is YYEEEE. V was trimmed by 3 bases and J by 0 bases, leaving 4 bases between them. The sequence derives from a man aged 18 to 29 in good health. Source material: naive CD4+ T cells from blood. V is TRBV5-6 and J is TRBJ2-7; D is unclear. CDR3 amino acids: CASSYGSYEQYF. The DNA for the CDR3 is TGTGCCAGCAGCTACGGCTCCTACGAGCAGTACTTC. The variable domain in full, with the rest retrieved from reference TRBV5-6 and TRBJ2-7, is DAGVTQSPTHLIKTRGQQVTLRCSPKSGHDTVSWYQQALGQGPQFIFQYYEEEERQRGNFPDRFSGHQFPNYSSELNVNALLLGDSALYLCASSYGSYEQYFGPGTRLTVT.